This T cell receptor (beta chain) was profiled in a study of cytomegalovirus exposure and HLA in healthy donors. Whole-study results and caveats: It was assumed in the presence/absence analyses that sequencing depth was roughly uniform across donors.

In the PCR, 60 Vbeta and 13 Jbeta primers were used. The protocol was immunoSEQ multiplex PCR, while the TCRdb copy is restricted to in-frame clones and leaves out a portion. This table lists under 200,000 clones. The CDR3 length is 15 residues. Germline V gene sequence: CDR1 MNHEY, CDR2 SMNVEV (reference sequence). V shed 6 bases, J shed 7 bases, and the junction held 13 bases outside the gene matches. Concerning this clone: Antigen unknown.

The chain is built from TRBV27 and TRBJ2-3, with 7 nucleotides matching TRBD2. Specimen: PBMCs. The origin of this receptor is a woman younger than 35 in good health and CMV-seropositive. The DNA of the CDR3 is TGTGCCAGCAGCCCTGGAGAAGCGGGATCTAATACGCAGTATTTT. It yields the protein CASSPGEAGSNTQYF.